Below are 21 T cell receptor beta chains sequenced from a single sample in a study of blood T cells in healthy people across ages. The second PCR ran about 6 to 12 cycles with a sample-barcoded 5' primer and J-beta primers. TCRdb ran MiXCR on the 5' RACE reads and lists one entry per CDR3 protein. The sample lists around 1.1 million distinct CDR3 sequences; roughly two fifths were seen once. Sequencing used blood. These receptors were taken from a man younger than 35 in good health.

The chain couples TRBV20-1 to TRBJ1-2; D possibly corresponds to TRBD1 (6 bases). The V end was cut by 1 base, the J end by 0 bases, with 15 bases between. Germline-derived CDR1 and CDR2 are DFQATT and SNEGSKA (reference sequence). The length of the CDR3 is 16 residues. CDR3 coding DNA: TGCAGTGCTAGAGTCTACAGGGAGCGAACTAACTATGGCTACACCTTC. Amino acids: CSARVYRERTNYGYTF.

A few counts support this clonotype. The CDR3 nucleotides are TGCGCCAGCAGCTCCTGGGGCTCTAACTATGGCTACACCTTC. Protein product: CASSSWGSNYGYTF. This chain links TRBV5-1 with TRBJ1-2, with D perhaps TRBD1 (5 bases). The CDR3 covers 14 residues. Trimming left V 3 bases short and J 0 bases short, with 9 bases between. Germline lookup yields CDR1 SGHRS and CDR2 YFSETQ.

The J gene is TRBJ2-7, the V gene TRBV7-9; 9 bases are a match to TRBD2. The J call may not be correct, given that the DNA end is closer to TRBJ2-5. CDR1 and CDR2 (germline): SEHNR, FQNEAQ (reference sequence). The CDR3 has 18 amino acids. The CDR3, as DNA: TGTGCCAGCAGCTACCTCCCAAGACTGGCGGGGGGGCTTGAGACCCAGTACTTC. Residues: CASSYLPRLAGGLETQYF.

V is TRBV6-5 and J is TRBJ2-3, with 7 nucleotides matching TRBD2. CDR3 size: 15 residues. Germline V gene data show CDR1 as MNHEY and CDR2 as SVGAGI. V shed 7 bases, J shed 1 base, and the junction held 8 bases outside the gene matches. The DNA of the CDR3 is TGTGCCAGCACCCCCCGCGGGGGTGGCACAGATACGCAGTATTTT. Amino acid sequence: CASTPRGGGTDTQYF.

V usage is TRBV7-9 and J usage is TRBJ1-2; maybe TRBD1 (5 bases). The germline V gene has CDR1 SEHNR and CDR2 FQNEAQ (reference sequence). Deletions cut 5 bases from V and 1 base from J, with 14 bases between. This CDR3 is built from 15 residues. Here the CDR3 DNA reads TGTGCCAGCAGCGGACTAGGACAAGATAACTATGGCTACACCTTC. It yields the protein CASSGLGQDNYGYTF.

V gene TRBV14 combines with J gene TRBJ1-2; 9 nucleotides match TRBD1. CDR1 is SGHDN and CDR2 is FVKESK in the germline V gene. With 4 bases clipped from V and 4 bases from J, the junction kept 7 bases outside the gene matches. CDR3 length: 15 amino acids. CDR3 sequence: CASSPGTGRIYGYTF. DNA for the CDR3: TGTGCCAGCAGCCCTGGGACAGGGAGAATCTATGGCTACACCTTC.

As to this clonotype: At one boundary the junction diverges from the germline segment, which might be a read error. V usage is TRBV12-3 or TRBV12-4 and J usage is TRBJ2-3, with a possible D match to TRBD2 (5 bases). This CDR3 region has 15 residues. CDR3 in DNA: TGTGCCAGCAGTTTAGGCGATGGGAGCGCAGATATGCAGTATTTT. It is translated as CASSLGDGSADMQYF.

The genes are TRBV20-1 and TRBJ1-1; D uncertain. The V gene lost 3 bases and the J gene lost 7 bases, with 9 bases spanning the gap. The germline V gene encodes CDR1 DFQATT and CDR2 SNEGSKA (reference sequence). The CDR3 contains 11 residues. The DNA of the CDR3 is TGCAGTGCTAGTCGGGCGATTGAAGCTTTCTTT. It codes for CSASRAIEAFF.

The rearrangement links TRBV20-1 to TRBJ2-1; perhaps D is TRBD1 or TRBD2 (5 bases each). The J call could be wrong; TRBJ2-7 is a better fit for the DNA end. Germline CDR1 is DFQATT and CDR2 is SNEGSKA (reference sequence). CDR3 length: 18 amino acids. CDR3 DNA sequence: TGCAGTGCTAGAGGGCCATCTGCAGGGTGGGAGACTTACAATGAGCAGTACTTC. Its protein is CSARGPSAGWETYNEQYF.

Here the CDR3 DNA reads TGTGCCAGCAGCCGACTAGCGGGGGTGCTCTCCTACGAGCAGTACTTC. Encoded protein: CASSRLAGVLSYEQYF. The chain combines TRBV11-2 with TRBJ2-7; 12 bases align to TRBD2. The CDR3 is 16 amino acids. J gave up 0 bases and V 5 bases, and 5 bases lay outside the gene matches. Per germline, CDR1 SGHAT and CDR2 FQNNGV.

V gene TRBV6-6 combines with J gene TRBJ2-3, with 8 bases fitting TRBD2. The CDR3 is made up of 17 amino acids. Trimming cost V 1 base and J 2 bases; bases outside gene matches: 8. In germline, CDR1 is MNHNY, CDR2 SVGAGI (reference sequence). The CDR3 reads CASSYWAGRGDTDTQYF. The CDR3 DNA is TGTGCCAGCAGTTACTGGGCGGGGCGGGGGGACACAGATACGCAGTATTTT.

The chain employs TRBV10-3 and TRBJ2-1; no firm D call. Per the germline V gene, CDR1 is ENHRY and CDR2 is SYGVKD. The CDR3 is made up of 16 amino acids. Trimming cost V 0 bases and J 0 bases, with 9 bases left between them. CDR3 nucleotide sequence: TGTGCCATCAGTGAGTCGAAAGTTAGCTCCTACAATGAGCAGTTCTTC. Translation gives CAISESKVSSYNEQFF.

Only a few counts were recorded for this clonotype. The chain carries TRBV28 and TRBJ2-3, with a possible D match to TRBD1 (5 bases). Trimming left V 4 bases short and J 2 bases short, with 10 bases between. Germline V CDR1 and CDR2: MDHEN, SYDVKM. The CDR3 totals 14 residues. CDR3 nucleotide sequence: TGTGCCAGCAGTTCTCGACAGACCACAGATACGCAGTATTTT. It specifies CASSSRQTTDTQYF.

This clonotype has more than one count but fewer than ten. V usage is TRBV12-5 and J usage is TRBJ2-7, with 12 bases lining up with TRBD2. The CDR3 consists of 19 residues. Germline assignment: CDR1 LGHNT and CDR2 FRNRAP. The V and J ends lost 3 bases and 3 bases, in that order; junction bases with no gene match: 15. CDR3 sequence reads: CASGFNTLAGGPLDYEQYF. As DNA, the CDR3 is TGTGCTAGTGGTTTTAACACCCTAGCGGGGGGGCCTTTGGACTACGAGCAGTACTTC.

The CDR3 here is CASSRTGTFLEQYF. The CDR3 nucleotides are TGCGCCAGCAGTCGGACAGGGACTTTTCTCGAGCAGTACTTC. This sequence joins TRBV4-3 and TRBJ2-7; 8 bases match TRBD1. The germline V gene encodes CDR1 LGHNA and CDR2 YSLEER. The CDR3 sequence is 14 residues long. After removal of 6 bases from V and 6 bases from J, the junction contained 10 bases not matched to a gene.

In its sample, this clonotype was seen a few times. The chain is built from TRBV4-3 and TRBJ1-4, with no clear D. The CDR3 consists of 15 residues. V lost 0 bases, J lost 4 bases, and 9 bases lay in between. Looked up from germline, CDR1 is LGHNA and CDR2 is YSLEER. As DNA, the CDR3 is TGCGCCAGCAGCCAAGATATTGGTGATAATGAAAAACTGTTTTTT. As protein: CASSQDIGDNEKLFF.

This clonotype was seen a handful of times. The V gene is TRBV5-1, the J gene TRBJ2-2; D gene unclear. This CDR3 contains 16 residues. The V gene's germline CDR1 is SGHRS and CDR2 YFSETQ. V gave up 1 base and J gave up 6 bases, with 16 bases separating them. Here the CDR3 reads CASSLTLSGTAGELFF. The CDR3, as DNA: TGCGCCAGCAGCTTGACTCTCTCCGGTACCGCCGGGGAGCTGTTTTTT.

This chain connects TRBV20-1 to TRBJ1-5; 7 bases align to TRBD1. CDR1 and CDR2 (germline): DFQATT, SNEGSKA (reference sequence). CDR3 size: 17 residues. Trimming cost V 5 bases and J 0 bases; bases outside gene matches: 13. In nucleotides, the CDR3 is TGCAGTGCTCCTCGACCAAGACAGGGTTATAGCAATCAGCCCCAGCATTTT. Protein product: CSAPRPRQGYSNQPQHF.

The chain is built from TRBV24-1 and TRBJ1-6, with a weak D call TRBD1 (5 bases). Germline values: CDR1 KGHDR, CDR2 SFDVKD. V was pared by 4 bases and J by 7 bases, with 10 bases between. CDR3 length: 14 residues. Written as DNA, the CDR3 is TGTGCCACCAGTGAACGGGACGACAATTCACCCCTCCACTTT. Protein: CATSERDDNSPLHF.

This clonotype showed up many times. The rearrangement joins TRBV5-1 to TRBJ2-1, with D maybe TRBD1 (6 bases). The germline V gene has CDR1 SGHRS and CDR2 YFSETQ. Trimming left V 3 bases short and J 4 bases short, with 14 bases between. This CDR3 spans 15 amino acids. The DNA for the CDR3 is TGCGCCAGCAGCTACAAGCTAGGGGGTTACAATGAGCAGTTCTTC. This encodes CASSYKLGGYNEQFF.

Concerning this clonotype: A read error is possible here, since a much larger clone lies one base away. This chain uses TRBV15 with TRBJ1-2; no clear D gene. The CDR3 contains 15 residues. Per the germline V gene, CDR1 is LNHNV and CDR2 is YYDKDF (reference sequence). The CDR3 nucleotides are TGTGCCACCAGCAGAGATCTAACGGGATCGGCTGGCTGCACCTTC. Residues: CATSRDLTGSAGCTF. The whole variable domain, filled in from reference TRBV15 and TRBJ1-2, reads DAMVIQNPRYQVTQFGKPVTLSCSQTLNHNVMYWYQQKSSQAPKLLFHYYDKDFNNEADTPDNFQSRRPNTSFCFLDIRSPGLGDTAMYLCATSRDLTGSAGCTFGSGTRLTVV.